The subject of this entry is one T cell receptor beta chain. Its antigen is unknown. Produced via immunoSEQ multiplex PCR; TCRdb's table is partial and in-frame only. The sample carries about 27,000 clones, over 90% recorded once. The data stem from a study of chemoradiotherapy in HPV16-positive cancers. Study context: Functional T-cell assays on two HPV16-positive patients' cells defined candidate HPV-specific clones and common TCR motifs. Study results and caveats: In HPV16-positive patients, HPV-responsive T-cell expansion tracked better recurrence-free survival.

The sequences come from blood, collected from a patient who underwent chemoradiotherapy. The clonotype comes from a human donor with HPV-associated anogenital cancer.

The CDR3 DNA reads TGTGCCAGCAGCGGAGTCCTGGGACAGGGGGACTATGGCTACACCTTC. Protein: CASSGVLGQGDYGYTF. The chain links TRBV9 to TRBJ1-2, with 11 nucleotides matching TRBD1. V was pared by 3 bases and J by 3 bases, with 7 bases of the junction left unmatched. CDR1 and CDR2 from the germline V gene are SGDLS and YYNGEE. The CDR3 extends over 16 amino acids.